These 10 T cell receptor beta chains were sequenced from one sample in a study of TIL therapy for anti-PD-1-resistant metastatic lung cancer. Sequencing used immunoSEQ v3. Measured with immunoSEQ multiplex PCR; TCRdb has only the in-frame clones, and not every one. The top ten clones hold about 10% of a sample with approximately 95,000 clones, 50% to 70% of them seen once. Time point here: pre-treatment sample, taken before nivolumab and TIL therapy. The tumor samples were excised metastases, mostly pleural nodules or supraclavicular lymph nodes. This specimen was tumor tissue, taken at baseline. The source of these receptors is a person aged 25 to 79 with non-small cell lung cancer.

This clone was counted ten times or more. CDR3 nucleotide sequence: TGCGCCAGCAGCCAAGGACTAGCGGGCGGTTTTAGGTTCTTC. Translating it yields CASSQGLAGGFRFF. The V and J genes are TRBV4-3 and TRBJ2-1, with TRBD2 matching over 10 bases. V lost 1 base and J lost 15; bases outside the gene matches: 9. This CDR3 comprises 14 residues. Per the germline V gene, CDR1 is LGHNA and CDR2 is YSLEER.

This clone was seen repeatedly, ten times or more. The V call is TRBV4-2, the J call TRBJ1-5; weak D call: TRBD1 (6 bases). Germline CDR1 and CDR2: LGHNA and YNFKEQ. The V and J ends lost 3 bases and 4 bases respectively, with 22 bases between them. The CDR3 runs to 18 residues. The CDR3 loop reads CASSHGPTGKVRNQPQHF. CDR3 in DNA: TGTGCCAGCAGCCACGGCCCCACAGGGAAGGTAAGGAATCAGCCCCAGCATTTT.

This chain connects TRBV27 to TRBJ2-7, with 11 bases matching TRBD2. From germline, CDR1 is MNHEY and CDR2 SMNVEV (reference sequence). The V segment lost 6 bases and the J segment 4 bases; nucleotides outside the gene matches: 5. The CDR3 is 14 residues long. CDR3 in amino acids: CASRTLAGGYEQYF. CDR3 sequence (DNA): TGTGCCAGCAGGACCCTAGCGGGGGGATACGAGCAGTACTTC.

This clone was seen only once. The chain is built from TRBV27 and TRBJ2-3, with a possible D match to TRBD2 (6 bases). With 5 bases removed from V and 5 bases from J, the gap between germline ends came to 17 bases. The CDR3 sequence is 15 residues long. Germline-derived CDR1 and CDR2 are MNHEY and SMNVEV (reference sequence). The CDR3 loop reads CASSPSGTSLDTQYF. CDR3 DNA sequence: TGTGCCAGCAGTCCCTCCGGGACTTCCCTAGATACGCAGTATTTT.

The rearrangement links TRBV27 to TRBJ1-5; D not certain. Per germline, CDR1 MNHEY and CDR2 SMNVEV (reference sequence). CDR3 length equals 13 residues. The V and J ends lost 7 bases and 5 bases respectively, with 12 bases between them. CDR3 loop: CASILRGYQPQHF. In nucleotides, the CDR3 is TGTGCCAGCATCCTAAGAGGATATCAGCCCCAGCATTTT.

This CDR3 is CASTISWGGVLTQYF. CDR3 DNA sequence: TGTGCCAGCACCATATCCTGGGGGGGGGTGTTAACGCAGTATTTT. This chain uses TRBV28 with TRBJ2-3, with 7 bases identical to TRBD2. V gave up 7 bases and J gave up 9 bases; unmatched junction bases: 16. The CDR3 runs 15 residues. The germline CDR1 and CDR2 sequences are MDHEN and SYDVKM.

The sample holds a few counts of this clone. The chain joins TRBV18 to TRBJ1-6; 10 nucleotides agree with TRBD1. V was clipped by 8 bases and J by 5 bases; unmatched bases: 6. The CDR3 loop spans 15 amino acids. Germline V gene data show CDR1 as KGHSH and CDR2 as LQKENI. CDR3 in DNA: TGTGCCAGCAGCGGGACAGGGGACAATAATTCACCCCTCCACTTT. Amino acids: CASSGTGDNNSPLHF.

The rearrangement uses TRBV28 and TRBJ1-5, with 9 positions matching TRBD1. The junction had 9 bases not matched to a gene; V was cut back by 2 bases and J by 7 bases. The CDR3 length is 16 residues. Per the germline V gene, CDR1 is MDHEN and CDR2 is SYDVKM. The CDR3 protein is CASSLPGQGNTQPQHF. In nucleotides, the CDR3 is TGTGCCAGCAGTTTACCGGGACAGGGTAATACGCAGCCCCAGCATTTT.

The chain joins TRBV6-2 or TRBV6-3 to TRBJ1-2; a weak D match, TRBD1 (6 bases). The CDR3 is 15 amino acids. Germline V gene data show CDR1 as MNHEY and CDR2 as SVGEGT. The V and J ends lost 5 bases and 0 bases respectively, with 13 bases between them. As DNA, the CDR3 is TGTGCCAGCAGTACCGCGGACAGTTCTAACTATGGCTACACCTTC. Translating it yields CASSTADSSNYGYTF.

The V call is TRBV4-2, the J call TRBJ2-1; TRBD2 matches 14 bases. Germline lookup yields CDR1 LGHNA and CDR2 YNFKEQ. The CDR3 extends over 20 amino acids. The V and J ends lost 2 bases and 7 bases, in that order; junction bases with no gene match: 16. The CDR3 DNA follows: TGTGCCAGCAGCCAACATACCTCGACTAGCGGGGGGGCCGGGGAGAATGAGCAGTTCTTC. Its translation: CASSQHTSTSGGAGENEQFF.